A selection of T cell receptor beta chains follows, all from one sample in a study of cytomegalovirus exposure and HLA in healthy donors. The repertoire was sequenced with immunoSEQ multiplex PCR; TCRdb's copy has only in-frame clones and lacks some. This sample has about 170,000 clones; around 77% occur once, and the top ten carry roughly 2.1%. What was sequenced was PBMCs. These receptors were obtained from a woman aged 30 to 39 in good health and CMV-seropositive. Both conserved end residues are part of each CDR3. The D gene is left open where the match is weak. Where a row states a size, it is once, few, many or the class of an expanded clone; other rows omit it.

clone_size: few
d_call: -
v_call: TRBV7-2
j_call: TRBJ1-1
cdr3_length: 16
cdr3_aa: CASSLTIMRGNTEAFF
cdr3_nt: TGTGCCAGCAGCTTAACAATCATGAGAGGGAACACTGAAGCTTTCTTT

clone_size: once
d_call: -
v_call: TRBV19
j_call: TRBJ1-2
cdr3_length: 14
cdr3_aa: CASSGRTDFGGYTF
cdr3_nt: TGTGCCAGTAGTGGAAGGACAGATTTCGGTGGCTACACCTTC

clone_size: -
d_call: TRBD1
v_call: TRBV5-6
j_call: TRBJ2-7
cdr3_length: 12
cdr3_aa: CASSTTGVEQYF
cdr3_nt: TGTGCCAGCAGCACGACAGGGGTCGAGCAGTACTTC

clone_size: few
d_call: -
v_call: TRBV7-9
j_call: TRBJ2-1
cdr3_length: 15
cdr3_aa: CASSWDGGSYNEQFF
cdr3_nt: TGTGCCAGCAGCTGGGACGGGGGCTCCTACAATGAGCAGTTCTTC

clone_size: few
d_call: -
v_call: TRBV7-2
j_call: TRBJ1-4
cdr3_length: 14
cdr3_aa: CASRKGATNEKLFF
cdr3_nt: TGTGCCAGCAGAAAAGGGGCGACTAATGAAAAACTGTTTTTT

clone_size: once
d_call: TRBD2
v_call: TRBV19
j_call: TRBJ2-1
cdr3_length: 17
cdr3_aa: CASSMALAGSSYNEQFF
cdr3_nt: TGTGCCAGTAGTATGGCCCTAGCGGGGAGCTCCTACAATGAGCAGTTCTTC

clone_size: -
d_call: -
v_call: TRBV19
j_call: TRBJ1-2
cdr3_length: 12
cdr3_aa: CASNGQIRGYTF
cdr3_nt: TGTGCCAGTAACGGACAGATACGTGGCTACACCTTC

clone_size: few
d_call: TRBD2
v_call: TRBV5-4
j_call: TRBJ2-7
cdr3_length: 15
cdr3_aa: CASSLGTSAGYEQYF
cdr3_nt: TGTGCCAGCAGCCTAGGGACTAGCGCCGGCTACGAGCAGTACTTC

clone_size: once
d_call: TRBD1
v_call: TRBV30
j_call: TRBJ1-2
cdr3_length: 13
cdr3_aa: CAWSVSQGVGYTF
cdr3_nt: TGTGCCTGGAGTGTCTCGCAGGGGGTCGGCTACACCTTC

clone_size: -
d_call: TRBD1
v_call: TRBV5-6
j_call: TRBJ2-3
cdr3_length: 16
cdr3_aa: CASSLFGTGGEDTQYF
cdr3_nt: TGTGCCAGCAGCTTGTTCGGGACAGGGGGCGAAGATACGCAGTATTTT

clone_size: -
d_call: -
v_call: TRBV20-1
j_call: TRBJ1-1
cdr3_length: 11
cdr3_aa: CSASLLSAAFF
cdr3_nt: TGCAGTGCTAGCCTACTAAGTGCAGCTTTCTTT

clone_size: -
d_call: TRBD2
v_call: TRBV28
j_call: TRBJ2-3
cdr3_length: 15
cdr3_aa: CASMPRDYLQDTQYF
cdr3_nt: TGTGCCAGCATGCCCCGGGACTACCTACAAGATACGCAGTATTTT

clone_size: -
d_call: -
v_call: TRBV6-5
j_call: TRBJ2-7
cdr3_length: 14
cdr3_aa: CASSPLGSSYEQYF
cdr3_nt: TGTGCCAGCAGCCCGTTGGGGAGCTCCTACGAGCAGTACTTC

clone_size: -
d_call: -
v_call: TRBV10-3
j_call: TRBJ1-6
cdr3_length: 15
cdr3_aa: CAISDREGWRSPLHF
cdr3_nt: TGTGCCATCAGTGATAGGGAGGGATGGCGTTCACCCCTCCACTTT

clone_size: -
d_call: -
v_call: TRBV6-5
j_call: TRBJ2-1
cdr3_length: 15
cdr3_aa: CASSYPSNRGNEQFF
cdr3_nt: TGTGCCAGCAGTTACCCCTCGAATCGCGGCAATGAGCAGTTCTTC

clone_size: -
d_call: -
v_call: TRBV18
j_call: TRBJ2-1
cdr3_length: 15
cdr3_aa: CASSPMGLGDNEQFF
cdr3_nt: TGTGCCAGCTCACCAATGGGACTGGGCGACAATGAGCAGTTCTTC

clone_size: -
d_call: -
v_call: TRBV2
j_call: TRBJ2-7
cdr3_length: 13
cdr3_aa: CASRGGTSYEQYF
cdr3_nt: TGTGCCAGCAGAGGCGGTACCTCCTACGAGCAGTACTTC

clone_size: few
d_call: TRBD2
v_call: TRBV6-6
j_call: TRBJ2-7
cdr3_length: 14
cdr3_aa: CASSPSGSLYEQYF
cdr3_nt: TGTGCCAGCAGTCCTAGCGGGAGTCTCTACGAGCAGTACTTC

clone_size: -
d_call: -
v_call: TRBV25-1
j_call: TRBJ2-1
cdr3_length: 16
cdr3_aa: CASSEAWGGALNEQFF
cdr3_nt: TGTGCCAGCAGTGAAGCATGGGGGGGGGCTTTAAATGAGCAGTTCTTC

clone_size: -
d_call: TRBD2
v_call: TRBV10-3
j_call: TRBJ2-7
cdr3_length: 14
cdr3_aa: CATGRGGDSYEQYF
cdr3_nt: TGTGCCACCGGGAGGGGGGGGGACTCCTACGAGCAGTACTTC

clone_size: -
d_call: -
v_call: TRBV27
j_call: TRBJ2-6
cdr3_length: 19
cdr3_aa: CASSLHFGVLDSGANVLTF
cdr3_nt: TGTGCCAGCAGTTTACACTTCGGGGTTCTTGACTCTGGGGCCAACGTCCTGACTTTC

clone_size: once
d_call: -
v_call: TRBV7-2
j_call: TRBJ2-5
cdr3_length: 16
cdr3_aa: CASSLAGLARQETQYF
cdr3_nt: TGTGCCAGCAGCTTAGCGGGCCTAGCGAGGCAAGAGACCCAGTACTTC

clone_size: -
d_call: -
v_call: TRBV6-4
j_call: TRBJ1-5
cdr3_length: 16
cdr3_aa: CASSDLWPASNQSQHF
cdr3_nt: TGTGCCAGCAGTGACCTATGGCCCGCTAGCAATCAGTCCCAGCATTTT

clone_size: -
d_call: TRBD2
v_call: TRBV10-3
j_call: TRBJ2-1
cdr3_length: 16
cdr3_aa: CAISESKGLAGNEQFF
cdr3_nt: TGTGCCATCAGTGAGTCGAAGGGACTAGCGGGAAATGAGCAGTTCTTC

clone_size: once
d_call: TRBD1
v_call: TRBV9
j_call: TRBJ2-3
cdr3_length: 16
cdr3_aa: CASSGNRGMAPDTQYF
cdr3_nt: TGTGCCAGCAGCGGTAACAGGGGGATGGCTCCAGATACGCAGTATTTT

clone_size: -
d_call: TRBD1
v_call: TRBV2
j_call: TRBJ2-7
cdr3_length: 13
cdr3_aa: CASTWQGAYEQYF
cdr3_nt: TGTGCCAGCACTTGGCAGGGGGCCTACGAGCAGTACTTC

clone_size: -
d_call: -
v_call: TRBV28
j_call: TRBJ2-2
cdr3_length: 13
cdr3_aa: CASLPWNTGELFF
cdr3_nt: TGTGCCAGCCTTCCGTGGAACACCGGGGAGCTGTTTTTT